The present TCR beta chain was sequenced within a study of beta chain features in type 1 diabetes. Study-level background: In all, around 100 million sorted cells from all samples were analyzed. Overall study results and limits: Fewer insertions but more deletions were seen at VDJ junctions in type 1 diabetes patients. TCRB CDR3s from Type 1 diabetes patients were moderately but significantly shorter in all four CD4+ subsets.

Expressed TCRB transcripts were sequenced after all isolated RNA was converted to cDNA. Measured with immunoSEQ multiplex PCR; TCRdb has only the in-frame clones, and not every one. The repertoire holds 250,000 to 350,000 clones, with approximately 10% as singletons. This CDR3 region has 16 residues. Germline assignment: CDR1 SGHAT and CDR2 FQNNGV. J was trimmed by 5 bases and V by 5 bases; bases with no gene match: 10. As to this clone: Its antigen is as yet unknown.

The V gene is TRBV11-2, the J gene TRBJ2-1; TRBD1 aligns across 9 bases. This TCR was sampled from a woman aged 25 to 39 in good health. The sequenced sample consisted of naive CD4+ T cells from blood. CDR3: CASSARQGVADNEQFF. The CDR3 DNA follows: TGTGCCAGCAGCGCCCGACAGGGGGTCGCCGACAATGAGCAGTTCTTC.